The 15 T cell receptor beta chains presented below share a single source sample, sequenced in a study of blood T cell repertoires in COVID-19. Sequenced by immunoSEQ multiplex PCR; TCRdb stores in-frame clones only, minus some. This table holds some 490,000 clones, roughly nine tenths found once. The sequencing input was PBMCs or T cells enriched from blood (not recorded which). Source of these receptors: a woman aged 60-70 years who had recovered from COVID-19.

The chain employs TRBV19 and TRBJ1-2; no clear D gene. Trimming cost V 3 bases and J 8 bases, with 10 bases left between them. Germline CDR1 reads LNHDA; CDR2 reads SQIVND (reference sequence). There are 12 residues in the CDR3. CDR3 in amino acids: CASSISLAGYTF. CDR3 nucleotides: TGTGCCAGTAGTATTTCCCTCGCGGGCTACACCTTC.

V is TRBV11-3 and J is TRBJ1-3; D remains unclear. The germline CDR1 and CDR2 sequences are SGHNT and YENEEA. The CDR3 sequence is 15 residues long. The V and J ends lost 5 bases and 2 bases respectively, with 13 bases between them. The CDR3 nucleotides are TGTGCCAGCAGCATCCGGGAAGGAACTGGAAACACCATATATTTT. Translating it yields CASSIREGTGNTIYF.

V and J are TRBV24-1 and TRBJ2-3; 9 bases fit TRBD2. J was trimmed by 2 bases and V by 6 bases; bases with no gene match: 5. In germline, CDR1 is KGHDR, CDR2 SFDVKD. The CDR3 runs to 15 residues. DNA for the CDR3: TGTGCCACCAGTCGGGTAGCGGGGGACACAGATACGCAGTATTTT. Residues: CATSRVAGDTDTQYF.

This rearrangement joins TRBV18 to TRBJ2-2, with D unclear. With 3 bases removed from V and 5 bases from J, the gap between germline ends came to 13 bases. The CDR3 runs 15 residues. Germline V gene lookup returns CDR1 KGHSH and CDR2 LQKENI. Here the CDR3 DNA reads TGTGCCAGCTCACCCGTACGAGGTGGGACCGGGGAGCTGTTTTTT. It encodes CASSPVRGGTGELFF.

This clone showed up just once. The chain recombines TRBV29-1 with TRBJ2-3; D call uncertain. The V gene's germline CDR1 is SQVTM and CDR2 ANQGSEA. V was clipped by 2 bases and J by 3 bases, with 12 bases between them. The CDR3 length is 14 residues. CDR3 in DNA: TGCAGCGTTGAACTGGCACCCTTAACAGATACGCAGTATTTT. It codes for CSVELAPLTDTQYF.

The gene calls are TRBV7-2 and TRBJ1-3; no reliable D call. Germline CDR1 SGHTA, CDR2 FQGNSA. V lost 5 bases and J 2 bases, leaving 22 bases between the germline ends. The CDR3 runs 18 residues. The DNA of the CDR3 is TGTGCCAGCAGCCCGCAACCGCGGAGGGTATTAACTGGAAACACCATATATTTT. Protein sequence: CASSPQPRRVLTGNTIYF.

The genes are TRBV2 and TRBJ2-4, with D perhaps TRBD2 (5 bases). The V end was cut by 5 bases, the J end by 8 bases, with 16 bases between. The CDR3 is made up of 14 amino acids. The germline V gene has CDR1 SNHLY and CDR2 FYNNEI. In DNA form, the CDR3 reads TGTGCCAGCAGTTACCGTAGTAGCGAGGACATTCAGTACTTC. It translates to CASSYRSSEDIQYF.

The V gene is TRBV18, the J gene TRBJ2-2; D not certain. This CDR3 contains 16 residues. From germline, CDR1 is KGHSH and CDR2 LQKENI. The ends were cut back, 6 bases at V and 0 bases at J, with 14 bases in the middle. The CDR3 nucleotides read TGTGCCAGCTCTCGGCGAGGCGTTACGAACACCGGGGAGCTGTTTTTT. Its translation: CASSRRGVTNTGELFF.

The J gene is TRBJ1-2, the V gene TRBV16; 9 nucleotides match TRBD1. Trimming cost V 4 bases and J 6 bases; bases outside gene matches: 21. Germline V gene sequence: CDR1 KGHSY, CDR2 FQNENV. This CDR3 is 19 amino acids long. CDR3 in DNA: TGTGCCAGCAGCCCCCAGGTCCCTTTCCCGGGACAGGGCGTTCATGGCTACACCTTC. This sequence encodes CASSPQVPFPGQGVHGYTF.

The chain couples TRBV2 to TRBJ1-2; D is ambiguous. CDR1 is SNHLY, CDR2 FYNNEI, per germline. V shed 3 bases and J shed 8 bases, with 16 bases lying between them. The CDR3 extends over 14 amino acids. CDR3 protein: CASSEEGRTIGYTF. The CDR3 DNA reads as TGTGCCAGCAGTGAGGAGGGCAGGACCATCGGCTACACCTTC.

This chain joins TRBV7-2 and TRBJ2-3, with D unclear. In germline, CDR1 is SGHTA, CDR2 FQGNSA. The CDR3 has 13 residues. V was cut by 4 bases and J by 7 bases, with 12 bases left in between. CDR3: CASSSRLANTQYF. The CDR3 DNA reads TGTGCCAGCAGCTCTAGACTCGCCAATACGCAGTATTTT.

The V gene is TRBV9, the J gene TRBJ2-3, with no clear D. Germline values: CDR1 SGDLS, CDR2 YYNGEE. This CDR3 spans 15 amino acids. Trimming cost V 0 bases and J 0 bases, with 8 bases left between them. The CDR3 is CASSVATLSTDTQYF. CDR3 DNA: TGTGCCAGCAGCGTAGCTACCCTCAGCACAGATACGCAGTATTTT.

Here the CDR3 reads CASRPRGYNSPLHF. The DNA of the CDR3 is TGTGCCAGCAGACCTCGCGGCTATAATTCACCCCTCCACTTT. V is TRBV27 and J is TRBJ1-6; no reliable D call. Germline CDR1 and CDR2: MNHEY and SMNVEV (reference sequence). Trimming took off 6 bases at V and 3 bases at J, with 9 bases between the two ends. There are 14 residues in the CDR3.

The rearrangement uses TRBV6-5 and TRBJ1-2; the match to TRBD1 covers 8 bases. From germline, CDR1 is MNHEY and CDR2 SVGAGI. CDR3 length: 13 residues. The V and J ends lost 4 bases and 8 bases, in that order; junction bases with no gene match: 6. DNA for the CDR3: TGTGCCAGCAGTTCAAGACAGGGGATAGGCTACACCTTC. Its translation is CASSSRQGIGYTF.

The chain couples TRBV7-2 to TRBJ1-1; 10 bases match TRBD1. V trimming: 1 base; J trimming: 4 bases; junction bases outside the gene matches: 9. From germline, CDR1 is SGHTA and CDR2 FQGNSA. This CDR3 spans 17 amino acids. The CDR3 region has the DNA TGTGCCAGCAGCTTAGTGACAGGGGGCGCTGGGAGCACTGAAGCTTTCTTT. Its protein product is CASSLVTGGAGSTEAFF.